These 15 T cell receptor beta chains were all obtained from the same sample, sequenced in a study of beta chain features in type 1 diabetes. Reverse transcribing all isolated RNA meant expressed TCRB transcripts were sequenced. Produced via immunoSEQ multiplex PCR; TCRdb's table is partial and in-frame only. Of a few hundred thousand clones in the sample, 9.6% were seen once. Sequencing was done on a sample of naive CD4+ T cells from blood. These receptors were obtained from a young woman in good health.

The V gene is TRBV5-4, the J gene TRBJ1-5; weak D call: TRBD1 (6 bases). The length of the CDR3 is 16 residues. Trimming stripped 2 bases from V and 5 bases from J, with 17 bases between. Germline V lookup: CDR1 SGHNT, CDR2 YYREEE (reference sequence). CDR3 amino acids: CASSFGGGRVDQPQHF. The CDR3 coding sequence is TGTGCCAGCAGCTTCGGGGGGGGCAGGGTGGATCAGCCCCAGCATTTT.

The J gene is TRBJ1-1, the V gene TRBV5-1; 9 bases fit TRBD1. V gave up 1 base and J gave up 1 base; unmatched junction bases: 14. The CDR3 extends over 19 amino acids. Germline V gene lookup returns CDR1 SGHRS and CDR2 YFSETQ. In nucleotides, the CDR3 is TGCGCCAGCAGCTTGACCCGTCCTCGGGACAGGGAACAGAACACTGAAGCTTTCTTT. It yields the protein CASSLTRPRDREQNTEAFF.

This clone occurred a few times. The rearrangement links TRBV18 to TRBJ1-3; TRBD1 aligns across 8 bases. The CDR3 totals 16 residues. V trimming: 3 bases; J trimming: 1 base; junction bases outside the gene matches: 5. Germline V gene lookup returns CDR1 KGHSH and CDR2 LQKENI. The CDR3 DNA reads as TGTGCCAGCTCACCCTTGACAGGGGTATCTGGAAACACCATATATTTT. Translation gives CASSPLTGVSGNTIYF.

The chain links TRBV5-1 to TRBJ2-1, with TRBD2 matching 7 bases. V lost 4 bases to trimming and J lost 0 bases; unmatched junction nucleotides: 16. This CDR3 region has 19 residues. Per germline, CDR1 SGHRS and CDR2 YFSETQ. The CDR3 sequence is CASSPGALSGTTSYNEQFF. For the CDR3, the DNA is TGCGCCAGCAGCCCCGGCGCCTTATCCGGGACTACCTCCTACAATGAGCAGTTCTTC.

In this sample, this clone turned up a few times. The rearrangement joins TRBV14 to TRBJ2-5; weak D call: TRBD1 (6 bases). CDR1 is SGHDN, CDR2 FVKESK, per germline. The CDR3 is 15 amino acids. Trimming cost V 0 bases and J 5 bases, with 13 bases left between them. CDR3 amino acids: CASSQDPQGWETQYF. CDR3 DNA: TGTGCCAGCAGCCAAGATCCCCAGGGGTGGGAGACCCAGTACTTC. The complete variable domain, with remaining parts taken from reference TRBV14 and TRBJ2-5, reads EAGVTQFPSHSVIEKGQTVTLRCDPISGHDNLYWYRRVMGKEIKFLLHFVKESKQDESGMPNNRFLAERTGGTYSTLKVQPAELEDSGVYFCASSQDPQGWETQYFGPGTRLLVL.

This chain joins TRBV5-4 and TRBJ1-2; 8 bases align to TRBD1. The CDR3 length is 16 residues. V lost 2 bases and J lost 3; bases outside the gene matches: 9. Germline loops: CDR1 SGHNT, CDR2 YYREEE (reference sequence). CDR3 nucleotides: TGTGCCAGCAGCTTCGACAGGGGCTTCAGGGACTATGGCTACACCTTC. It translates to CASSFDRGFRDYGYTF.

This clone was recorded a few times. The V call is TRBV18, the J call TRBJ2-7; TRBD2 is a possible D gene (7 bases). V shed 5 bases and J shed 5 bases, with 28 bases lying between them. Germline loops: CDR1 KGHSH, CDR2 LQKENI. The CDR3 loop spans 18 amino acids. The CDR3 bases are TGTGCCAGCTCATCTCAAACGAGTCTAGCGGCTGGGGGGCACGAGCAGTACTTC. Protein product: CASSSQTSLAAGGHEQYF.

In this sample, this clone turned up a few times. The chain uses TRBV13 and TRBJ2-1; 8 nucleotides align to TRBD1. Germline CDR1 is PRHDT and CDR2 is FYEKMQ (reference sequence). This CDR3 contains 16 residues. V shed 5 bases, J shed 4 bases, and the junction held 10 bases outside the gene matches. The CDR3 sequence: CASSPRTGREYNEQFF. The CDR3 bases are TGTGCCAGCAGCCCGAGGACAGGGCGGGAATACAATGAGCAGTTCTTC.

The CDR3 nucleotides read TGTGCCAGCGGAACCCCTGGGACAGGGGCGGGTGAGCAGTTCTTC. Protein product: CASGTPGTGAGEQFF. This rearrangement joins TRBV6-6 to TRBJ2-1, with 10 bases lining up with TRBD1. In germline, CDR1 is MNHNY, CDR2 SVGAGI (reference sequence). This CDR3 region has 15 residues. The V and J ends lost 8 bases and 9 bases, in that order; junction bases with no gene match: 13.

This clone came up a few times. This chain connects TRBV5-1 to TRBJ2-7; 7 bases are shared with TRBD2. V lost 3 bases to trimming and J lost 2 bases; unmatched junction nucleotides: 5. CDR1 is SGHRS and CDR2 is YFSETQ in the germline V gene. The CDR3 length is 14 residues. This CDR3 is CASSSSGPTYEQYF. CDR3 DNA: TGCGCCAGCAGCTCTAGCGGTCCCACCTACGAGCAGTACTTC.

Only a few counts were recorded for this clone. The chain carries TRBV5-1 and TRBJ2-7; TRBD2 aligns across 7 bases. The CDR3 contains 16 residues. Germline CDR1 is SGHRS and CDR2 is YFSETQ. V lost 1 base, J lost 6 bases, and 13 bases stayed unmatched. The CDR3 region has the DNA TGCGCCAGCAGCTTGCTAGCAAGCACCCGCGGGGGCGAGCAGTACTTC. This sequence encodes CASSLLASTRGGEQYF.

This clone was seen a handful of times. This rearrangement joins TRBV19 to TRBJ2-2; 10 positions match TRBD1. Germline trimming cut 4 bases from V and 5 bases from J; bases unmatched to any gene: 4. Germline-derived CDR1 and CDR2 are LNHDA and SQIVND (reference sequence). This CDR3 has 15 amino acids. The CDR3 nucleotides are TGTGCCAGTAGTAGGCCGGGACAGGGGACCGGGGAGCTGTTTTTT. Translating it yields CASSRPGQGTGELFF.

The V call is TRBV7-9, the J call TRBJ2-1; TRBD2 might be the D (7 bases). Germline V gives CDR1 SEHNR, CDR2 FQNEAQ (reference sequence). With 1 base removed from V and 10 bases from J, the gap between germline ends came to 11 bases. The CDR3 is made up of 13 amino acids. Here the CDR3 reads CASSLGGGVEQFF. The DNA of the CDR3 is TGTGCCAGCAGCTTAGGAGGGGGGGTCGAGCAGTTCTTC.

The rearrangement links TRBV7-9 to TRBJ1-1; 7 positions agree with TRBD1. CDR1 and CDR2 from the germline V gene are SEHNR and FQNEAQ (reference sequence). Trimming took 4 bases from V and 1 from J; bases not matched to a gene: 3. The CDR3 runs to 14 residues. The CDR3 DNA reads as TGTGCCAGCAGCTGGGACAGCCCGAACACTGAAGCTTTCTTT. Translation gives CASSWDSPNTEAFF.

This clone has just a few counts. This rearrangement joins TRBV6-5 to TRBJ2-1, with D maybe TRBD2 (5 bases). This CDR3 contains 12 residues. Deletions cut 6 bases from V and 10 bases from J, with 13 bases between. The germline V gene has CDR1 MNHEY and CDR2 SVGAGI. CDR3 loop: CASSFLGGEQFF. The CDR3 DNA follows: TGTGCCAGCAGCTTTCTAGGAGGCGAGCAGTTCTTC.